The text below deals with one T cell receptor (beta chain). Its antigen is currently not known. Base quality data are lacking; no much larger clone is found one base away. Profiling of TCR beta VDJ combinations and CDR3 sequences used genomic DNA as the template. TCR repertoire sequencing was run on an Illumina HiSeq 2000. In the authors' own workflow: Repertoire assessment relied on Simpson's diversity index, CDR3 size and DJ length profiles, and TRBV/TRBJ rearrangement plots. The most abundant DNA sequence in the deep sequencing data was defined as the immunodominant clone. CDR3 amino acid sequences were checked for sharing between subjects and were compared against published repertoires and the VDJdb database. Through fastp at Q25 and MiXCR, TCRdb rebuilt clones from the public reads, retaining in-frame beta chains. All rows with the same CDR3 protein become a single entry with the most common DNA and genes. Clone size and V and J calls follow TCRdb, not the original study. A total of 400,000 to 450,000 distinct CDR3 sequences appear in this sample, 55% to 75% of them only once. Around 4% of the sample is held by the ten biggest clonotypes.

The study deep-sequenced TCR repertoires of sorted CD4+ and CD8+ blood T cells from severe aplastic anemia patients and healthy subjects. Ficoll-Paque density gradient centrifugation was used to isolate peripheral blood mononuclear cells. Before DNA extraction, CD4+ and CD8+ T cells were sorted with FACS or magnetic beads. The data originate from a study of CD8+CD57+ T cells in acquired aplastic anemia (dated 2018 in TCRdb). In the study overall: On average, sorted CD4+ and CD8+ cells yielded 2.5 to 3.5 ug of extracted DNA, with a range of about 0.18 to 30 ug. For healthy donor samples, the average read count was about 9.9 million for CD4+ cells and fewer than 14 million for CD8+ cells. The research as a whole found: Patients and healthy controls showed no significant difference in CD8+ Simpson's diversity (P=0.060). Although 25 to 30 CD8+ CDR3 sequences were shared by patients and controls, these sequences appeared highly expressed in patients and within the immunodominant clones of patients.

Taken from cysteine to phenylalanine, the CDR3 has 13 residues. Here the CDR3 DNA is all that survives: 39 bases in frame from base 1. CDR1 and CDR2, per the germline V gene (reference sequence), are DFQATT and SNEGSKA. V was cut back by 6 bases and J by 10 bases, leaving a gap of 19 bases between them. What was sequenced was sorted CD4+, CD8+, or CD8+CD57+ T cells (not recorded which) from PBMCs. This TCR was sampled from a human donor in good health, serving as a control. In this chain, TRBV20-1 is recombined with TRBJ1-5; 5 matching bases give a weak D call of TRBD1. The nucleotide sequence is TGCAGTGCGAAGGGACGGCCAAGAGACCCCCAGCATTTT. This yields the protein CSAKGRPRDPQHF.